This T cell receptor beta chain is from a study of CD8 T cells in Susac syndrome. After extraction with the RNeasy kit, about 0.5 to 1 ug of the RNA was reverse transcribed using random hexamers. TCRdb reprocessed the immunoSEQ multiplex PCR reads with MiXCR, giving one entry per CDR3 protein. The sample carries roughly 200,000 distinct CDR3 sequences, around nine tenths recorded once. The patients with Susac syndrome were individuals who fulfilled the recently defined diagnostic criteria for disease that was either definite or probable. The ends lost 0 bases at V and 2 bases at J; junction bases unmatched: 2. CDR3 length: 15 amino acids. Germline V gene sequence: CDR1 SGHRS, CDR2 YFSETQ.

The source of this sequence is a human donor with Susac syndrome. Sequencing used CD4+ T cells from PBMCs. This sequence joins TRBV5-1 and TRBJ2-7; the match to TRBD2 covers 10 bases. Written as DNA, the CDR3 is TGCGCCAGCAGCTTGGTAGCGGGGGGACCCTACGAGCAGTACTTC. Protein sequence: CASSLVAGGPYEQYF.